This T cell receptor (beta chain) came from a study of blood T cell repertoires in COVID-19. Germline V gives CDR1 MNHNS, CDR2 SASEGT. Trimming cost V 2 bases and J 0 bases; bases outside gene matches: 5. This CDR3 has 16 residues. Original handling: Amplification of reference gene primers was used by the study to estimate nucleated cell counts. Clones were read by immunoSEQ multiplex PCR, and TCRdb kept only the in-frame ones, dropping some. D and trimming were read from the DNA, whereas the V and J calls and clone size are those reported in that table. This sample has roughly 40,000 clones; about 88% occur once, and the top ten carry around 20%.

J is TRBJ2-3 and V is TRBV6-1, with TRBD1 matching over 7 bases. The sequence derives from a man aged 50 to 59 in a cohort sampled during active COVID-19. The sample consisted of peripheral blood. The CDR3 DNA reads as TGTGCCAGCAGTGAAAGGGGGCTATCTAGCACAGATACGCAGTATTTT. It yields the protein CASSERGLSSTDTQYF.